Listed below are T cell receptor beta chains from one sample, sequenced in a study of T-cell memory formation after mild COVID-19. TCRdb processed the 5' RACE reads anew with MiXCR; each CDR3 protein has one entry. The table shows hundreds of thousands of distinct CDR3 sequences, with about a fifth occurring only once. What was sequenced was PBMCs or a T cell subset sorted from them (not recorded which). The receptors were sampled from an adult woman who had mild COVID-19 (a few samples of this study predate the infection). Cell type and time point are not known. The conserved cysteine and the conserved F or W are not part of the CDR3 here. The D gene is left open where the match is weak.

>.|TRBV7-2
ASSLEDVMYGYT
>TRBD1|TRBV7-6
ASSIRPGTGETQY
>TRBD2|TRBV18
ASSPGLAFRETQY
>.|TRBV19
ASSGGREQY
>.|TRBV29-1
SAVGDPSSVTQY
>.|TRBV15
STSRDLLVLAGGEQY
>.|TRBV4-3
ASSLMPGDTEAF
>TRBD2|TRBV27
ASSHHPIAGTGELF
>.|TRBV23-1
ASSQSLEGNRAHGYT
>TRBD2|TRBV10-3
AISESSSGGGNEQL
>.|TRBV4-1
ASSQEGGRLNTEAF
>.|TRBV5-1
ASSLGDGVTGELF
>.|TRBV5-1
ASSFQGRDNYGYT
>.|TRBV5-6
ASSLGPDEY
>TRBD1|TRBV20-1
SANPPGTGGYEQY
>TRBD1|TRBV4-3
ASSQGTGDNEQF
>.|TRBV12-3/TRBV12-4
ASRARQSSYNEQF
>.|TRBV19
ASSPDRIRQF
>.|TRBV6-1
ASSEYGVYGYT
>.|TRBV12-3/TRBV12-4
ASSFGAENNEKLF
>.|TRBV6-5
ASSYQGSDEAF
>.|TRBV6-5
ASSYLRGTHHTQY
>.|TRBV6-6
ASGGAAGNQPQH
>.|TRBV7-9
ASSPRVYEQY
>.|TRBV7-9
ASSLGLGPTYEQY
>TRBD2|TRBV18
ASSGLVFYNEQF
>.|TRBV18
ASSTDGTYSGNTIY
>.|TRBV7-9
ASSQGPGTQIKGQF
>.|TRBV7-8
ASSLGLGEKLF
>.|TRBV20-1
SARGGQGANEKLF
>.|TRBV3-1
ASSRSIGSGKYEQY
>.|TRBV29-1
SVEQGFDEQY
>.|TRBV21-1
ASSKSRTSGISNEQF
>TRBD1|TRBV7-3
ASSPRTGISYGYT
>.|TRBV29-1
SVVDLYEQY
>TRBD1|TRBV19
ASSIGTGFSYEQY
>.|TRBV21-1
ASSNPSGGSSYNEQF
>.|TRBV6-1
ASSTQIRRPNYGYT
>.|TRBV7-3
ASSLTSGAYEQY
>.|TRBV7-6
ASRSDRTDTQH
>TRBD1|TRBV9
ASSPVGTAYEQY
>.|TRBV4-2
ASSQLPDSGNTIY
>.|TRBV7-9
ASSPPRGRAEDSPLH
>TRBD2|TRBV3-1
ASSLSSGGPLGELF
>.|TRBV12-3/TRBV12-4
ASTWGILTGELF
>TRBD2|TRBV10-3
AISPSSGPYNEQF
>.|TRBV3-1
ASGGLRHTTY
>TRBD1|TRBV4-1
ASSQQGQGTDTQY
>TRBD2|TRBV12-3/TRBV12-4
ASSWAGKITSGPKPETQY